Listed here are 24 T cell receptor beta chains from one sample, sequenced in a study of PD-1 blockade in classical Hodgkin lymphoma. TCRdb's copy holds only in-frame clones and misses some; the assay was immunoSEQ multiplex PCR. The table shows 13,000 or so clones, with about 82% occurring only once. Described time point: cycle 4 day 1 (C4D1), after about 6 weeks of nivolumab. Relapses following autologous stem cell transplantation were seen in all patients, with brentuximab vedotin exposure varying. The sequenced sample was peripheral blood mononuclear cells (PBMCs), obtained before the fourth cycle of nivolumab. These receptors came from a human donor with classical Hodgkin lymphoma.

This clone was picked up one time. The chain uses TRBV10-3 and TRBJ2-7; TRBD1 agrees at 9 bases. This CDR3 has 18 amino acids. Germline-derived CDR1 and CDR2 are ENHRY and SYGVKD. J gave up 2 bases and V 4 bases, and 15 bases lay outside the gene matches. CDR3 bases: TGTGCCATCAGTGGGAGCCTGGGACAGGGCCGAGGGGCCTACGAGCAGTACTTC. It translates to CAISGSLGQGRGAYEQYF.

The V call is TRBV7-2, the J call TRBJ1-2; TRBD1 matches at 8 bases. CDR3 length: 15 amino acids. The V gene end was trimmed by 6 bases and the J gene end by 2 bases; junction bases not matched to a gene: 8. In germline, CDR1 is SGHTA, CDR2 FQGNSA. CDR3 amino acids: CASRTTGTGNYGYTF. The CDR3 nucleotides are TGTGCCAGCAGGACCACCGGGACAGGCAACTATGGCTACACCTTC.

V usage is TRBV4-3 and J usage is TRBJ1-2; D uncertain. The V end was cut by 0 bases, the J end by 2 bases, with 16 bases between. CDR3 length: 17 amino acids. Germline V gene sequence: CDR1 LGHNA, CDR2 YSLEER. CDR3 amino acids: CASSQDRAAGRNYGYTF. The CDR3 nucleotides read TGCGCCAGCAGCCAAGATCGGGCAGCCGGAAGAAACTATGGCTACACCTTC.

This chain links TRBV7-3 with TRBJ2-1; 16 nucleotides align to TRBD2. Per germline, CDR1 SGHTA and CDR2 FQGTGA. The CDR3 has 14 amino acids. V was pared by 8 bases and J by 7 bases, with 2 bases of the junction left unmatched. The CDR3 loop reads CASGTSGGENEQFF. DNA for the CDR3: TGTGCCAGCGGGACTAGCGGGGGGGAAAATGAGCAGTTCTTC.

This clone was seen a few times. The V and J genes are TRBV7-6 and TRBJ1-2, with TRBD1 matching 10 bases. CDR3 length: 14 residues. Germline assignment: CDR1 SGHVS and CDR2 FNYEAQ. Trimming removed 5 bases from V and 6 bases from J; junction bases left unmatched: 6. The CDR3 DNA is TGTGCCAGCAGCCAGGGGACAGGGGACAATGGCTACACCTTC. Amino acids: CASSQGTGDNGYTF. The full variable domain, completed using reference TRBV7-6 and TRBJ1-2, is GAGVSQSPRYKVTKRGQDVALRCDPISGHVSLYWYRQALGQGPEFLTYFNYEAQQDKSGLPNDRFSAERPEGSISTLTIQRTEQRDSAMYRCASSQGTGDNGYTFGSGTRLTVV.

V and J are TRBV27 and TRBJ1-5, with D perhaps TRBD1 (5 bases). This CDR3 contains 16 residues. Trimming cost V 0 bases and J 0 bases, with 9 bases left between them. Germline V lookup: CDR1 MNHEY, CDR2 SMNVEV (reference sequence). CDR3 in DNA: TGTGCCAGCAGTTTATCCTGGGGCTATAGCAATCAGCCCCAGCATTTT. Amino acids: CASSLSWGYSNQPQHF.

The chain joins TRBV4-2 to TRBJ2-2; 8 nucleotides agree with TRBD2. V dropped 5 bases and J dropped 0; count of bases not matched to a gene: 2. The CDR3 is 15 amino acids. Germline-derived CDR1 and CDR2 are LGHNA and YNFKEQ. The CDR3: CASSSTSANTGELFF. The CDR3 nucleotides read TGTGCCAGCAGCTCGACTAGCGCGAACACCGGGGAGCTGTTTTTT.

The genes are TRBV6-1 and TRBJ1-2, with TRBD1 matching over 8 bases. The CDR3 consists of 14 residues. With V trimmed by 7 bases and J by 7 bases, 11 bases remained unmatched. Per germline, CDR1 MNHNS and CDR2 SASEGT. CDR3 loop: CASTRQGRAAGYTF. The CDR3 bases are TGTGCCAGCACCCGACAGGGGCGCGCTGCTGGCTACACCTTC.

The chain uses TRBV4-1 and TRBJ2-6, with TRBD1 as a possible D gene (5 bases). With 0 bases removed from V and 0 bases from J, the gap between germline ends came to 12 bases. The CDR3 has 18 residues. From germline, CDR1 is MGHRA and CDR2 YSYEKL. CDR3 loop: CASSQEAGPLSGANVLTF. Written as DNA, the CDR3 is TGCGCCAGCAGCCAAGAAGCAGGGCCTCTCTCTGGGGCCAACGTCCTGACTTTC.

The V call is TRBV4-3, the J call TRBJ1-4, with D perhaps TRBD1 (5 bases). V was shortened by 0 bases and J by 7 bases, with 15 bases between the two germline ends. The CDR3 sequence is 16 residues long. The V gene's germline CDR1 is LGHNA and CDR2 YSLEER. For the CDR3, the DNA is TGCGCCAGCAGCCAAGAAGGGCAGGGTTCAGTTGAAAAACTGTTTTTT. Translating gives CASSQEGQGSVEKLFF.

This chain joins TRBV6-5 and TRBJ2-1, with D possibly matching TRBD1 (6 bases). The ends were cut back, 2 bases at V and 4 bases at J, with 6 bases in the middle. Germline V gene lookup returns CDR1 MNHEY and CDR2 SVGAGI. The CDR3 spans 13 residues. CDR3: CASSYGQYNEQFF. In nucleotides, the CDR3 is TGTGCCAGCAGTTACGGACAGTACAATGAGCAGTTCTTC.

The chain joins TRBV5-4 to TRBJ1-4, with D unclear. Trimming left V 0 bases short and J 6 bases short, with 0 bases between. The CDR3 contains 11 residues. Germline V gene sequence: CDR1 SGHNT, CDR2 YYREEE (reference sequence). DNA of the CDR3: TGTGCCAGCAGCTTGGATGAAAAACTGTTTTTT. Protein: CASSLDEKLFF.

The J gene is TRBJ2-1, the V gene TRBV19, with D perhaps given as TRBD1 or TRBD2 (5 bases each). V was shortened by 3 bases and J by 4 bases, with 19 bases between the two germline ends. CDR3 length: 17 residues. The V gene's germline CDR1 is LNHDA and CDR2 SQIVND (reference sequence). The CDR3 DNA is TGTGCCAGTAGTATTCGAGGGGCCGCAGGGTTGTACAATGAGCAGTTCTTC. Protein product: CASSIRGAAGLYNEQFF.

Regarding this clone: The same CDR3 arises from other DNA sequences in this sample as well. The CDR3 DNA follows: TGTGCCAGCAGCGTAGAAGGAGGAAACACCATATATTTT. Protein: CASSVEGGNTIYF. The gene calls are TRBV9 and TRBJ1-3; D unclear. The V end was cut by 0 bases, the J end by 4 bases, with 5 bases between. The CDR3 is made up of 13 amino acids. In germline, CDR1 is SGDLS, CDR2 YYNGEE.

This chain links TRBV27 with TRBJ1-5; 8 bases are shared with TRBD1. The germline CDR1 and CDR2 sequences are MNHEY and SMNVEV (reference sequence). J lost 2 bases, V lost 7 bases, and 7 bases had no gene match. The CDR3 extends over 15 amino acids. The CDR3 nucleotides are TGTGCCAGCAAGGCAGGGGGCGCCGGCAATCAGCCCCAGCATTTT. The encoded protein is CASKAGGAGNQPQHF.

The gene calls are TRBV4-1 and TRBJ1-1; D perhaps matches TRBD1 (5 bases). The CDR3 runs to 14 residues. Trimming pared 0 bases from V and 3 bases from J, leaving 8 bases between. Germline V gives CDR1 MGHRA, CDR2 YSYEKL. CDR3 protein: CASSQDRGYTEAFF. The CDR3 nucleotides are TGCGCCAGCAGCCAAGATCGGGGCTACACTGAAGCTTTCTTT.

The V call is TRBV7-9, the J call TRBJ1-1; D remains unclear. Trimming took 4 bases from V and 1 from J, leaving 4 bases between them. The CDR3 consists of 12 residues. In germline, CDR1 is SEHNR, CDR2 FQNEAQ (reference sequence). The chain's CDR3 is CASSYGNTEAFF. The CDR3 nucleotides are TGTGCCAGCAGCTACGGGAACACTGAAGCTTTCTTT.

The CDR3 reads CASSQEYVGQGSNHEQFF. The CDR3 coding sequence is TGTGCCAGCAGCCAAGAATACGTGGGACAGGGGTCAAACCATGAGCAGTTCTTC. The V gene is TRBV14, the J gene TRBJ2-1, with 10 positions matching TRBD1. The germline V gene encodes CDR1 SGHDN and CDR2 FVKESK. This CDR3 is 18 amino acids long. Trimming removed 0 bases from V and 8 bases from J; junction bases left unmatched: 13.

The chain couples TRBV28 to TRBJ1-5, with D unresolved. Germline V lookup: CDR1 MDHEN, CDR2 SYDVKM. V lost 3 bases and J lost 2, with 11 bases in between. The CDR3 sequence is 15 residues long. CDR3 residues: CASSFRGAGNQPQHF. Here the CDR3 DNA reads TGTGCCAGCAGTTTTAGAGGTGCGGGCAATCAGCCCCAGCATTTT.

CDR3 in DNA: TGTGCCAGCAGCTACAATGAGGCCTTGGATGAGCAGTTCTTC. It translates to CASSYNEALDEQFF. This chain links TRBV7-2 with TRBJ2-1, with unresolved D. This CDR3 comprises 14 residues. The germline gives CDR1 SGHTA, CDR2 FQGNSA. V was pared by 4 bases and J by 8 bases, with 15 bases between.

The chain joins TRBV10-2 to TRBJ2-1; D remains ambiguous. The CDR3 extends over 13 amino acids. V lost 8 bases and J 5 bases, leaving 13 bases between the germline ends. In germline, CDR1 is WSHSY, CDR2 SAAADI. This CDR3 reads CASGNQVDNEQFF. CDR3 coding DNA: TGCGCCAGCGGAAACCAGGTGGACAATGAGCAGTTCTTC.

This clone has only a few counts. J is TRBJ2-1 and V is TRBV11-2; D not resolved. From germline, CDR1 is SGHAT and CDR2 FQNNGV. The CDR3 covers 12 residues. V was cut by 1 base and J by 7 bases, with 5 bases left in between. This chain's CDR3 is CASSLAENEQFF. The CDR3 DNA reads as TGTGCCAGCAGCTTAGCAGAGAATGAGCAGTTCTTC.

The CDR3 loop reads CASSRNLNTEAFF. The CDR3 DNA reads as TGTGCCAGCAGCCGCAACCTGAACACTGAAGCTTTCTTT. This sequence joins TRBV6-6 and TRBJ1-1, with unresolved D. This CDR3 comprises 13 residues. Trimming pared 6 bases from V and 0 bases from J, leaving 8 bases between. The V gene's germline CDR1 is MNHNY and CDR2 SVGAGI (reference sequence).

The chain joins TRBV28 to TRBJ1-4; perhaps TRBD1 as D (5 bases). The V and J ends lost 7 bases and 4 bases respectively, with 7 bases between them. CDR3 length equals 12 residues. CDR1 and CDR2 from the germline V gene are MDHEN and SYDVKM. CDR3 sequence: CASKQGNEKLFF. The CDR3 coding sequence is TGTGCCAGCAAGCAGGGTAATGAAAAACTGTTTTTT.